This passage covers 21 T cell receptor beta chains from one sample sequenced in a study of blood T cell repertoires in COVID-19. Profiling relied on immunoSEQ multiplex PCR, and the TCRdb table lists in-frame clones only, not all of them. The sample has about 140,000 clones; roughly nine tenths are singletons. Source material: peripheral blood. These receptors came from a human donor with COVID-19, enrolled during active disease. The donor label of this sample is uncertain.

The rearrangement joins TRBV24-1 to TRBJ2-7; possible D gene TRBD1, 5 bases. Germline V CDR1 and CDR2: KGHDR, SFDVKD. V gave up 5 bases and J gave up 3 bases, with 13 bases separating them. The CDR3 has 14 residues. The CDR3 region has the DNA TGTGCCACCAGTGCAGGGTCCCCCTTCTACGAGCAGTACTTC. Its translation: CATSAGSPFYEQYF.

This clone has more than one count but fewer than ten. This chain joins TRBV28 and TRBJ2-5, with TRBD1 matching over 8 bases. The CDR3 consists of 16 residues. The V segment lost 4 bases and the J segment 5 bases; nucleotides outside the gene matches: 12. Germline values: CDR1 MDHEN, CDR2 SYDVKM. The CDR3 reads CASSSFMTGEVETQYF. The CDR3 DNA is TGTGCCAGCAGTTCCTTTATGACAGGGGAGGTGGAGACCCAGTACTTC.

The chain combines TRBV19 with TRBJ2-3; TRBD2 matches 7 bases. Germline CDR1 LNHDA, CDR2 SQIVND (reference sequence). CDR3 size: 13 residues. The V and J ends lost 0 bases and 6 bases, in that order; junction bases with no gene match: 0. This CDR3 reads CASSIEGGDTQYF. The DNA of the CDR3 is TGTGCCAGTAGTATAGAGGGGGGGGATACGCAGTATTTT.

This chain links TRBV6-5 with TRBJ1-1, with D uncertain. Per the germline V gene, CDR1 is MNHEY and CDR2 is SVGAGI. CDR3 length equals 13 residues. Trimming took 6 bases from V and 3 from J, leaving 11 bases between them. In DNA form, the CDR3 reads TGTGCCAGCAGCCGCGGTCGCGACACTGAAGCTTTCTTT. It codes for CASSRGRDTEAFF.

The J gene is TRBJ2-3, the V gene TRBV5-4; a weak D match, TRBD2 (6 bases). The CDR3 is 16 amino acids. CDR1 and CDR2 from the germline V gene are SGHNT and YYREEE (reference sequence). The germline V and J ends were trimmed by 4 bases and 2 bases, with 17 bases remaining between them. In DNA, the CDR3 is TGTGCCAGCAGCCCCTCTCGGACTACTTACACAGATACGCAGTATTTT. Protein sequence: CASSPSRTTYTDTQYF.

The rearrangement joins TRBV5-1 to TRBJ2-7; D possibly corresponds to TRBD1 (7 bases). With 3 bases removed from V and 2 bases from J, the gap between germline ends came to 15 bases. The germline gives CDR1 SGHRS, CDR2 YFSETQ. CDR3 length: 15 amino acids. In DNA form, the CDR3 reads TGCGCCAGCAGCTGGGGGACAGCGGGTACCTACGAGCAGTACTTC. Translating it yields CASSWGTAGTYEQYF.

The chain combines TRBV18 with TRBJ1-2, with D tentatively TRBD1 (5 bases). CDR1 and CDR2 from the germline V gene are KGHSH and LQKENI. V shed 4 bases and J shed 8 bases, with 17 bases lying between them. The CDR3 runs 14 residues. CDR3 residues: CASSRGRQGAGYTF. The CDR3 bases are TGTGCCAGCTCACGGGGCAGGCAGGGCGCGGGCTACACCTTC.

The V and J genes are TRBV29-1 and TRBJ2-3; D ambiguous. V shed 7 bases and J shed 0 bases, with 8 bases lying between them. This CDR3 spans 12 amino acids. Germline CDR1 SQVTM, CDR2 ANQGSEA. CDR3 in amino acids: CSGLTSTDTQYF. The CDR3 region has the DNA TGCAGCGGCCTCACTAGCACAGATACGCAGTATTTT.

The J gene is TRBJ1-2, the V gene TRBV7-9, with 7 bases aligning to TRBD1. V dropped 4 bases and J dropped 5; count of bases not matched to a gene: 10. In germline, CDR1 is SEHNR, CDR2 FQNEAQ (reference sequence). The CDR3 totals 15 residues. CDR3 in DNA: TGTGCCAGCAGCTCTTCAGGGGGAACTGGGTATGGCTACACCTTC. Translated, it gives CASSSSGGTGYGYTF.

The chain combines TRBV5-1 with TRBJ1-1; no clear D gene. The CDR3 contains 15 residues. Trimming left V 4 bases short and J 1 base short, with 14 bases between. The V gene's germline CDR1 is SGHRS and CDR2 YFSETQ. DNA for the CDR3: TGCGCCAGCAGCATAGTGACACCACAGAACACTGAAGCTTTCTTT. As protein: CASSIVTPQNTEAFF. The full variable domain, its missing parts supplied by reference TRBV5-1 and TRBJ1-1, is KAGVTQTPRYLIKTRGQQVTLSCSPISGHRSVSWYQQTPGQGLQFLFEYFSETQRNKGNFPGRFSGRQFSNSRSEMNVSTLELGDSALYLCASSIVTPQNTEAFFGQGTRLTVV.

The V call is TRBV19, the J call TRBJ1-5; D is undetermined. The CDR3 runs 13 residues. V lost 10 bases and J lost 3, with 13 bases in between. Looked up from germline, CDR1 is LNHDA and CDR2 is SQIVND (reference sequence). DNA for the CDR3: TGTGCCACCACCCCTAACCCCAATCAGCCCCAGCATTTT. This gives the protein CATTPNPNQPQHF.

The chain is built from TRBV2 and TRBJ2-3; 8 bases align to TRBD1. The CDR3 spans 16 residues. With 8 bases clipped from V and 4 bases from J, the junction kept 14 bases outside the gene matches. Germline V CDR1 and CDR2: SNHLY, FYNNEI. In DNA, the CDR3 is TGTGCCAGCTCAGACCCCCCAGGGGGCAGCTCAGATACGCAGTATTTT. This sequence encodes CASSDPPGGSSDTQYF.

The chain uses TRBV2 and TRBJ1-5, with unresolved D. This CDR3 has 14 amino acids. V was cut by 1 base and J by 6 bases, with 10 bases left in between. From germline, CDR1 is SNHLY and CDR2 FYNNEI. Here the CDR3 reads CASSEEEVGQPQHF. DNA for the CDR3: TGTGCCAGCAGTGAAGAAGAGGTAGGTCAGCCCCAGCATTTT.

CDR3 residues: CASSGGRWEVNEQYF. In DNA, the CDR3 is TGTGCCAGCAGTGGGGGCAGGTGGGAAGTGAACGAGCAGTACTTC. J is TRBJ2-7 and V is TRBV25-1, with D perhaps TRBD1 (5 bases). Germline loops: CDR1 MGHDK, CDR2 SYGVNS. CDR3 length equals 15 residues. The germline V and J ends were trimmed by 4 bases and 5 bases, with 18 bases remaining between them.

The rearrangement links TRBV6-1 to TRBJ2-5, with TRBD2 identical over 11 bases. With 2 bases clipped from V and 2 bases from J, the junction kept 7 bases outside the gene matches. The CDR3 is 17 residues long. Germline lookup yields CDR1 MNHNS and CDR2 SASEGT. CDR3 in amino acids: CASSETLAGGLQETQYF. DNA for the CDR3: TGTGCCAGCAGTGAAACCCTAGCGGGGGGCCTGCAAGAGACCCAGTACTTC.

A single count supports this clone. The DNA of the CDR3 is TGTGCCATCAGGAGGGGACAGGGCAATTCACCCCTCCACTTT. Protein: CAIRRGQGNSPLHF. This sequence joins TRBV10-3 and TRBJ1-6, with 9 bases matching TRBD1. Trimming removed 6 bases from V and 7 bases from J; junction bases left unmatched: 4. The CDR3 has 14 amino acids. The germline CDR1 and CDR2 sequences are ENHRY and SYGVKD.

This chain connects TRBV19 to TRBJ2-1; 9 positions match TRBD2. Germline V gives CDR1 LNHDA, CDR2 SQIVND (reference sequence). Trimming cost V 5 bases and J 0 bases; bases outside gene matches: 5. The CDR3 runs to 16 residues. The CDR3: CASSPREGGSYNEQFF. The CDR3 DNA reads TGTGCCAGTAGTCCGCGGGAGGGCGGCTCCTACAATGAGCAGTTCTTC.

The chain's CDR3 is CAARTANEKLFF. CDR3 DNA: TGTGCCGCCAGGACTGCGAATGAAAAACTGTTTTTT. The V gene is TRBV6-5, the J gene TRBJ1-4; D is ambiguous. Between the trimmed V and J ends, which lost 11 bases and 5 bases, there was a span of 12 bases. There are 12 residues in the CDR3. Germline V gene data show CDR1 as MNHEY and CDR2 as SVGAGI.

The chain combines TRBV28 with TRBJ1-5; D ambiguous. The CDR3 length is 17 residues. V shed 2 bases and J shed 6 bases, with 20 bases lying between them. Per the germline V gene, CDR1 is MDHEN and CDR2 is SYDVKM. The CDR3 DNA follows: TGTGCCAGCAGTTTAAATCCCGCGGGCGCGATGGGTCAGCCCCAGCATTTT. Translated: CASSLNPAGAMGQPQHF.

The chain employs TRBV3-1 (or the pseudogene TRBV3-2) and TRBJ1-5, with 8 bases that match TRBD1. V dropped 5 bases and J dropped 7; count of bases not matched to a gene: 4. Germline V CDR1 and CDR2: LGHDT, YNNKEL (reference sequence). The CDR3 is 13 amino acids. The CDR3 region has the DNA TGTGCCAGCAGCTCAGGGGGCGAGCAGCCCCAGCATTTT. Amino acid sequence: CASSSGGEQPQHF.

This chain connects TRBV7-8 to TRBJ1-4; D call uncertain. V shed 1 base and J shed 5 bases, with 8 bases lying between them. Germline values: CDR1 SGHVS, CDR2 FQNEAQ. The CDR3 runs to 14 residues. The CDR3 spells CASSLGQTNEKLFF. In DNA form, the CDR3 reads TGTGCCAGCAGCTTAGGGCAGACAAATGAAAAACTGTTTTTT. Full variable domain (remainder filled in from reference TRBV7-8 and TRBJ1-4): GAGVSQSPRYKVAKRGQDVALRCDPISGHVSLFWYQQALGQGPEFLTYFQNEAQLDKSGLPSDRFFAERPEGSVSTLKIQRTQQEDSAVYLCASSLGQTNEKLFFGSGTQLSVL.